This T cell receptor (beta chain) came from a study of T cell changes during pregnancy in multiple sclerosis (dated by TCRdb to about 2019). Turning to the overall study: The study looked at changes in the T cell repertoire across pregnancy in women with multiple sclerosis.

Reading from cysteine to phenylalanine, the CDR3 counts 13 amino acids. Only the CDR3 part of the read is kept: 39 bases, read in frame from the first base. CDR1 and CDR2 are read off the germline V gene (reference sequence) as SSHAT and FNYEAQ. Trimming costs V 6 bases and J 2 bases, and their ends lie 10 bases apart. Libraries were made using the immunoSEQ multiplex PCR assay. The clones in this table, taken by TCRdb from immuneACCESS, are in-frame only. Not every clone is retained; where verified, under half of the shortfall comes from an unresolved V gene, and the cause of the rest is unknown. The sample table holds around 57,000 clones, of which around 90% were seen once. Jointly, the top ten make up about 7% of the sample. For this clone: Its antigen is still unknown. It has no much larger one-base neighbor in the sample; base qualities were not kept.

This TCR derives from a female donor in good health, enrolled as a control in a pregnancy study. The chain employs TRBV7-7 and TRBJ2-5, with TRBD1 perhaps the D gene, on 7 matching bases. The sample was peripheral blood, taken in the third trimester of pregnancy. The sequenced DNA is TGTGCCAGCAGTCCAGGGGGGCAAGAGACCCAGTACTTC. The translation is CASSPGGQETQYF. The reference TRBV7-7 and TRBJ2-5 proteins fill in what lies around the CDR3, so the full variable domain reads GAGVSQSPRYKVTKRGQDVTLRCDPISSHATLYWYQQALGQGPEFLTYFNYEAQPDKSGLPSDRFSAERPEGSISTLTIQRTEQRDSAMYRCASSPGGQETQYFGPGTRLLVL.